The 9 T cell receptor beta chains below were found in one sample sequenced in a study of beta chain features in type 1 diabetes. Sequenced material consisted of expressed TCRB transcripts (all of the isolated RNA was reverse transcribed). Here immunoSEQ multiplex PCR was the method, and the copy in TCRdb shows in-frame clones only, minus some. Of about 620,000 clones in the sample, around a sixth were seen once. Source material: naive CD4+ T cells from blood. The origin of the receptors is a man in his late teens or twenties in good health.

This clone was seen only a few times. J is TRBJ2-6 and V is TRBV9; no definite D call. The CDR3 is 14 amino acids. V shed 2 bases and J shed 1 base, with 4 bases lying between them. Germline V CDR1 and CDR2: SGDLS, YYNGEE. CDR3 in DNA: TGTGCCAGCAGCGTTAGATCTGGGGCCAACGTCCTGACTTTC. Its translation: CASSVRSGANVLTF.

This clone was recorded a few times. This sequence joins TRBV4-2 and TRBJ2-5; 16 nucleotides match TRBD2. The V segment lost 4 bases and the J segment 4 bases; nucleotides outside the gene matches: 9. CDR3 size: 18 residues. Per germline, CDR1 LGHNA and CDR2 YNFKEQ. CDR3 in DNA: TGTGCCAGCAGCCCCGGGACTAGCGGGGGGGCGAGGATAGAGACCCAGTACTTC. Translation gives CASSPGTSGGARIETQYF.

The J gene is TRBJ1-2, the V gene TRBV6-5, with D possibly matching TRBD1 (5 bases). The V end was cut by 7 bases, the J end by 3 bases, with 15 bases between. Per germline, CDR1 MNHEY and CDR2 SVGAGI. This CDR3 has 14 residues. The DNA for the CDR3 is TGTGCCAGCACGCCGGGGGTTATGGACTATGGCTACACCTTC. It is translated as CASTPGVMDYGYTF.

The chain uses TRBV19 and TRBJ2-7; 7 bases agree with TRBD1. Germline V gives CDR1 LNHDA, CDR2 SQIVND (reference sequence). Trimming removed 7 bases from V and 4 bases from J; junction bases left unmatched: 10. CDR3 length equals 14 residues. CDR3 bases: TGTGCCAGTAATCCCGGGACAGTGGGATACGAGCAGTACTTC. Its protein is CASNPGTVGYEQYF.

The rearrangement uses TRBV7-2 and TRBJ2-3; 8 bases match TRBD2. V was clipped by 6 bases and J by 5 bases; unmatched bases: 10. Germline CDR1 reads SGHTA; CDR2 reads FQGNSA. This CDR3 has 15 residues. CDR3 residues: CASRPPGGPIDTQYF. In DNA form, the CDR3 reads TGTGCCAGCAGACCCCCGGGGGGGCCGATAGATACGCAGTATTTT.

The chain recombines TRBV10-3 with TRBJ1-5; D is unclear. V lost 6 bases to trimming and J lost 1 base, with 10 bases between them. CDR3 length equals 14 residues. Germline CDR1 and CDR2: ENHRY and SYGVKD. The CDR3 reads CAIRADSSNQPQHF. The CDR3 nucleotides read TGTGCCATCAGAGCTGACTCGAGCAATCAGCCCCAGCATTTT.

The chain recombines TRBV7-2 with TRBJ2-1, with 8 bases fitting TRBD2. The CDR3 has 15 amino acids. Trimming removed 6 bases from V and 7 bases from J; junction bases left unmatched: 11. From germline, CDR1 is SGHTA and CDR2 FQGNSA. CDR3 amino acids: CASRPPGLDGNEQFF. CDR3 nucleotides: TGTGCCAGCAGGCCGCCGGGACTAGACGGGAATGAGCAGTTCTTC.

The V and J genes are TRBV28 and TRBJ2-7; 10 positions match TRBD2. Germline V gives CDR1 MDHEN, CDR2 SYDVKM. CDR3 length: 15 residues. The ends lost 3 bases at V and 3 bases at J; junction bases unmatched: 5. The CDR3 region has the DNA TGTGCCAGCAGTTTCCTTACTAGCGGGGTCTACGAGCAGTACTTC. This codes for CASSFLTSGVYEQYF.

This clone turned up a few times. The J gene is TRBJ1-1, the V gene TRBV30; the match to TRBD1 covers 8 bases. The CDR3 loop spans 13 amino acids. V trimming: 7 bases; J trimming: 0 bases; junction bases outside the gene matches: 4. Germline V gene sequence: CDR1 GTSNPN, CDR2 SVGIG (reference sequence). Here the CDR3 DNA reads TGTGCCTCCTCGGACAGGGTGAACACTGAAGCTTTCTTT. Encoded protein: CASSDRVNTEAFF.